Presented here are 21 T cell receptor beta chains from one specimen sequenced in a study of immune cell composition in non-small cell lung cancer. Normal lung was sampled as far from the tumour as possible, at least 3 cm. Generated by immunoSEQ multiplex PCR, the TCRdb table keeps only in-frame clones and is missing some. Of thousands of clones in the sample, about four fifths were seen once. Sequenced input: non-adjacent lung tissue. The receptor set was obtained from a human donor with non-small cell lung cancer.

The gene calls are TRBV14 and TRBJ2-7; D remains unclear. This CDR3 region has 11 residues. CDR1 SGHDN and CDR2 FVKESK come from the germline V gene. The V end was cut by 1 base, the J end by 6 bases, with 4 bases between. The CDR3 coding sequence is TGTGCCAGCAGCCAAGGAGCCGAGCAGTACTTC. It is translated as CASSQGAEQYF.

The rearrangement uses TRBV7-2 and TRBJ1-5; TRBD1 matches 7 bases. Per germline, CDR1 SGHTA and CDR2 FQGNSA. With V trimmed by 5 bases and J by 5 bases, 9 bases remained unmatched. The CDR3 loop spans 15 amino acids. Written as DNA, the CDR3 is TGTGCCAGCAGCGGGGGAGGGGGCAGGTATCAGCCCCAGCATTTT. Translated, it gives CASSGGGGRYQPQHF.

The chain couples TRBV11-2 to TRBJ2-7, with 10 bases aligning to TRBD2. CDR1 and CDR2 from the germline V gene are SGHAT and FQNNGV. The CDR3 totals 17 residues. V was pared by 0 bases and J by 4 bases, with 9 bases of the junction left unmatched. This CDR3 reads CASSLEFATSGYYEQYF. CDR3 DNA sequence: TGTGCCAGCAGCTTAGAATTCGCGACTAGCGGGTATTACGAGCAGTACTTC.

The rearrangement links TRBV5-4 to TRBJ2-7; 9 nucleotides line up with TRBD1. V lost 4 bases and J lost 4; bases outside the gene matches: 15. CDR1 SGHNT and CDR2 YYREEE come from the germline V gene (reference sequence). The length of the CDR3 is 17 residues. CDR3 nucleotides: TGTGCCAGCAGCCTGGGGGCCGGGACAGGGATTGGGTACGAGCAGTACTTC. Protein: CASSLGAGTGIGYEQYF.

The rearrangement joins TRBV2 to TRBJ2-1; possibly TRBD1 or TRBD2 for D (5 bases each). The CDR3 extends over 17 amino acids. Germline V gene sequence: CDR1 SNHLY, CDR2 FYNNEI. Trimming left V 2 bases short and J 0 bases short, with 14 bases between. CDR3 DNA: TGTGCCAGCAGTGAACTGGGGGTTTCCTTCTCCTACAATGAGCAGTTCTTC. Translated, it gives CASSELGVSFSYNEQFF.

CDR3 residues: CASSVSPGTGNRGSNQPQHF. The CDR3 nucleotides read TGTGCCAGCAGTGTCTCTCCCGGGACAGGGAATAGGGGGAGCAATCAGCCCCAGCATTTT. The chain couples TRBV6-1 to TRBJ1-5, with 9 bases matching TRBD1. V shed 4 bases and J 1 base; nucleotides not matched to a gene: 17. Germline lookup yields CDR1 MNHNS and CDR2 SASEGT. The CDR3 consists of 20 residues.

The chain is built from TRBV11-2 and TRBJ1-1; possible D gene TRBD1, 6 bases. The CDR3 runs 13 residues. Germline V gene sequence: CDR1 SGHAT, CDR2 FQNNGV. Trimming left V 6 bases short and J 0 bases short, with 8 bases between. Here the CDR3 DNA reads TGTGCCAGCAGGGACAGCTTGAACACTGAAGCTTTCTTT. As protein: CASRDSLNTEAFF.

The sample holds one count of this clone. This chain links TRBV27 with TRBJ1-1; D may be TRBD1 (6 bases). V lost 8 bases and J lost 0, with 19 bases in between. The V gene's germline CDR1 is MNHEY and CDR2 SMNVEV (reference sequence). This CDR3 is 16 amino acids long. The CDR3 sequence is CASGEIRGGLNTEAFF. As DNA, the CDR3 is TGTGCCAGCGGAGAGATTAGGGGGGGGTTGAACACTGAAGCTTTCTTT.

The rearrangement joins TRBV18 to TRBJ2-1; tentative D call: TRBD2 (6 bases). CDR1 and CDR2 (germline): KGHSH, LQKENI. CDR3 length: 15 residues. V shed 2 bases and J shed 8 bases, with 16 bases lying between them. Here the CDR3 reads CASSPVTGRGDEQFF. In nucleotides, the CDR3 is TGTGCCAGCTCACCAGTTACCGGGAGAGGCGATGAGCAGTTCTTC. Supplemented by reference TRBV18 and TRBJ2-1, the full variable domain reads NAGVMQNPRHLVRRRGQEARLRCSPMKGHSHVYWYRQLPEEGLKFMVYLQKENIIDESGMPKERFSAEFPKEGPSILRIQQVVRGDSAAYFCASSPVTGRGDEQFFGPGTRLTVL.

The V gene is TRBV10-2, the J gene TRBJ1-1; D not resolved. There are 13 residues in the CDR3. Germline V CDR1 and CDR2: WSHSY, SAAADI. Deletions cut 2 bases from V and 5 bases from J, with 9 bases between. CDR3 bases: TGCGCCAGCAGTGAGGTCGGGAGGACTGAAGCTTTCTTT. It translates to CASSEVGRTEAFF.

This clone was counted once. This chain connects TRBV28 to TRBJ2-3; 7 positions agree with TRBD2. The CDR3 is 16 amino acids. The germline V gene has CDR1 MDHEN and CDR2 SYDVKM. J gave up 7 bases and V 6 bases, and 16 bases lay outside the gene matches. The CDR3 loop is CASRVGGLVAANTQYF. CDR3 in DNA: TGTGCCAGCAGAGTCGGAGGACTAGTAGCCGCAAATACGCAGTATTTT.

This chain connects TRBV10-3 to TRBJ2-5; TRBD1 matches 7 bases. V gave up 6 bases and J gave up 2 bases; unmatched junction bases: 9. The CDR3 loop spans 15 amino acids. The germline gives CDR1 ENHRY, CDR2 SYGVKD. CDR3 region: CAIRPSGTEQETQYF. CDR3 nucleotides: TGTGCCATCAGACCATCCGGGACAGAACAAGAGACCCAGTACTTC.

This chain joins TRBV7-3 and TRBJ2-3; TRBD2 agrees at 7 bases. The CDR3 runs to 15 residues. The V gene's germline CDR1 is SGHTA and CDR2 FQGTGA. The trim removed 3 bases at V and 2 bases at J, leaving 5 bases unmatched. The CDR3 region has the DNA TGTGCCAGCAGCTTGGGGCTAGCGGCCACAGATACGCAGTATTTT. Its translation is CASSLGLAATDTQYF.

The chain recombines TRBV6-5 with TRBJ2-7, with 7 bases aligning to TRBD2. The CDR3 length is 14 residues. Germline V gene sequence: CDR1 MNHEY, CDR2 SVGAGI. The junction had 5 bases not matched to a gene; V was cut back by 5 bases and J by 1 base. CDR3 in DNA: TGTGCCAGCAGTCTCAGCGGGACTTCCTACGAGCAGTACTTC. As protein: CASSLSGTSYEQYF.

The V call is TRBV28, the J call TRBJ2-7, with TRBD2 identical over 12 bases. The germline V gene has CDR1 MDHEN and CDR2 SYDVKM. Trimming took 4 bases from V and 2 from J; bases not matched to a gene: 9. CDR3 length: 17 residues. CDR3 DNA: TGTGCCAGCAGTTATCCCTCGACTAGCGGGAGCACCTACGAGCAGTACTTC. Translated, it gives CASSYPSTSGSTYEQYF.

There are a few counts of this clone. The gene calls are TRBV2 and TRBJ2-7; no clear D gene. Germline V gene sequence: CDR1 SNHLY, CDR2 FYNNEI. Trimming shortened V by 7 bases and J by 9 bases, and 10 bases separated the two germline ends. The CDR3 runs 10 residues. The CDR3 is CASMSSGQYF. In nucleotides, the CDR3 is TGTGCCAGCATGAGTTCCGGGCAGTACTTC.

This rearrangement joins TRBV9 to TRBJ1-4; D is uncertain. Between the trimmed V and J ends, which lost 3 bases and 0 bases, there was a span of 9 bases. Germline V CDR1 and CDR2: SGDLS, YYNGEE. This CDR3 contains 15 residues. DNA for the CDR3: TGTGCCAGCAGCGCACAAGTAACAACTAATGAAAAACTGTTTTTT. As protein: CASSAQVTTNEKLFF. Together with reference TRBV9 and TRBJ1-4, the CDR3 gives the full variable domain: DSGVTQTPKHLITATGQRVTLRCSPRSGDLSVYWYQQSLDQGLQFLIQYYNGEERAKGNILERFSAQQFPDLHSELNLSSLELGDSALYFCASSAQVTTNEKLFFGSGTQLSVL.

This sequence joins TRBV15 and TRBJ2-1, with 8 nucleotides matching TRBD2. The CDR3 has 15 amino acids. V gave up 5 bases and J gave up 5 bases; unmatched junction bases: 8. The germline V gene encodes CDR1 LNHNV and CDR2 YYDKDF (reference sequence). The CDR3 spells CATSGYGGANNEQFF. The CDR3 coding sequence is TGTGCCACCAGCGGATACGGGGGGGCCAACAATGAGCAGTTCTTC.

The CDR3 DNA reads as TGTGCCAGCAGTAGGGACAGGGGCCAAGAGACCCAGTACTTC. Protein: CASSRDRGQETQYF. The rearrangement uses TRBV28 and TRBJ2-5, with TRBD1 identical over 10 bases. This CDR3 has 14 residues. V trimming: 5 bases; J trimming: 1 base; junction bases outside the gene matches: 1. Germline CDR1 MDHEN, CDR2 SYDVKM.

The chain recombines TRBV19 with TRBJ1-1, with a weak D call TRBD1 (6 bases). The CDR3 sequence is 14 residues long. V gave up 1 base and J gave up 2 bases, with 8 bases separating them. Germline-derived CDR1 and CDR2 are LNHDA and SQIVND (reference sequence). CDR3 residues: CASSIGQANTEAFF. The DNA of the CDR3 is TGTGCCAGTAGTATAGGACAGGCTAACACTGAAGCTTTCTTT.

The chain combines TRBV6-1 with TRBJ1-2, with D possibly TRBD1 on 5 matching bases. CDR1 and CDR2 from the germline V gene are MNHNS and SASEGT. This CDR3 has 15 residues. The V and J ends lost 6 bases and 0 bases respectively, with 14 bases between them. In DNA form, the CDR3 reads TGTGCCAGCAGCGACCGGGACGGTGCTAACTATGGCTACACCTTC. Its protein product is CASSDRDGANYGYTF.